This record looks at one TCR beta chain sequence and its context. The data belong to a study of blood T cell repertoires in COVID-19. About the study: Samples representing acute and convalescent COVID-19 were sourced from the United States, Italy and Spain. From T cells, B-cell-depleted T cells, or PBMCs came the material, which was cDNA or gDNA.

Study processing details: Scientists estimated how many nucleated cells there were by amplifying reference gene primers. Repertoires were generated with immunoSEQ multiplex PCR, while TCRdb's copy carries only in-frame clones and drops some. V, J and clone size are those of that table, while D and trimming were read from the DNA. The sample lists under 350,000 clones; roughly 85% were seen once. Those who participated ranged in age from roughly 18 to 90 years and resided in about two dozen US areas. CDR1 is LNHNV, CDR2 YYDKDF, per germline (reference sequence). V shed 5 bases, J shed 4 bases, and the junction held 7 bases outside the gene matches. This CDR3 has 15 amino acids.

The J gene is TRBJ2-2, the V gene TRBV15; 7 nucleotides match TRBD1. This TCR came from a woman in her forties with acute COVID-19. Sequenced material: PBMCs or T cells enriched from blood (not recorded which). The CDR3 DNA reads TGTGCCACCAGCCCGATAGCAGGGGGCACCGGGGAGCTGTTTTTT. Its protein product is CATSPIAGGTGELFF.